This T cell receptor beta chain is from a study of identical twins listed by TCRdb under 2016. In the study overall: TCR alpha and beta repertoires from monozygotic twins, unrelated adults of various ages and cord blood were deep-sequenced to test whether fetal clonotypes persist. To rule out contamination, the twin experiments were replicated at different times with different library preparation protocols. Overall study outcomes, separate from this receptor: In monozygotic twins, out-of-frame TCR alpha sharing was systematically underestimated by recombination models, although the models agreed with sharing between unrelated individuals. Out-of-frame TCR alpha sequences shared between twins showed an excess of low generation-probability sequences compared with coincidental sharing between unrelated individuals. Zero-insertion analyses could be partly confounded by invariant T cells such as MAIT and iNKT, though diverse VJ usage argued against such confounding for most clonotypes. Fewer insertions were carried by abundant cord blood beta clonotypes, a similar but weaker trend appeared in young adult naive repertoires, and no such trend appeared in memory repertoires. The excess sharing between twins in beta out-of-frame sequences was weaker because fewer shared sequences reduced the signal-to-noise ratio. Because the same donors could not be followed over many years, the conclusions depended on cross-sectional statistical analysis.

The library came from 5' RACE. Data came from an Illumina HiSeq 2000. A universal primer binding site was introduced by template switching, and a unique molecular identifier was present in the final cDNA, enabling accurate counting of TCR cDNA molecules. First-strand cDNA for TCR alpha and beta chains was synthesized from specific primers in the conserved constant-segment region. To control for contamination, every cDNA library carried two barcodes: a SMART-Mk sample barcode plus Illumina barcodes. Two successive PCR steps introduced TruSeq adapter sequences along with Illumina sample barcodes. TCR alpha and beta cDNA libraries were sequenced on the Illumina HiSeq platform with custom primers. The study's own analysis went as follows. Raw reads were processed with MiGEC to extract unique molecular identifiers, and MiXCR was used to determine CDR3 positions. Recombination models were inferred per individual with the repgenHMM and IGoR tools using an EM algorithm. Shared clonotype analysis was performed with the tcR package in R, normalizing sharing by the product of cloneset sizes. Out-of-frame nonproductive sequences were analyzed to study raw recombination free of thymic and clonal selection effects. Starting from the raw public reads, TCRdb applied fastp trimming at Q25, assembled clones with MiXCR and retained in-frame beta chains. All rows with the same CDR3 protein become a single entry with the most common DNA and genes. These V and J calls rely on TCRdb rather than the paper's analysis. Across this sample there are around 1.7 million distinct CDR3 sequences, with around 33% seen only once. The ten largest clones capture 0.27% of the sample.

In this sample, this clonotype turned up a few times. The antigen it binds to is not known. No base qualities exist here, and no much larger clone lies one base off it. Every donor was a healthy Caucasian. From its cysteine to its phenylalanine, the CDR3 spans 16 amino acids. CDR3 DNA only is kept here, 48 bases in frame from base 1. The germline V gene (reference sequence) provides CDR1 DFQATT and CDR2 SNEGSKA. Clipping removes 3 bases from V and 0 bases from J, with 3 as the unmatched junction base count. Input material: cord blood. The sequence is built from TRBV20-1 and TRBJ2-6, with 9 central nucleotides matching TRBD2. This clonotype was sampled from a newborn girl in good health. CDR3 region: CSARTSGRSGANVLTF. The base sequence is TGCAGTGCTAGGACTAGCGGACGCTCTGGGGCCAACGTCCTGACTTTC.